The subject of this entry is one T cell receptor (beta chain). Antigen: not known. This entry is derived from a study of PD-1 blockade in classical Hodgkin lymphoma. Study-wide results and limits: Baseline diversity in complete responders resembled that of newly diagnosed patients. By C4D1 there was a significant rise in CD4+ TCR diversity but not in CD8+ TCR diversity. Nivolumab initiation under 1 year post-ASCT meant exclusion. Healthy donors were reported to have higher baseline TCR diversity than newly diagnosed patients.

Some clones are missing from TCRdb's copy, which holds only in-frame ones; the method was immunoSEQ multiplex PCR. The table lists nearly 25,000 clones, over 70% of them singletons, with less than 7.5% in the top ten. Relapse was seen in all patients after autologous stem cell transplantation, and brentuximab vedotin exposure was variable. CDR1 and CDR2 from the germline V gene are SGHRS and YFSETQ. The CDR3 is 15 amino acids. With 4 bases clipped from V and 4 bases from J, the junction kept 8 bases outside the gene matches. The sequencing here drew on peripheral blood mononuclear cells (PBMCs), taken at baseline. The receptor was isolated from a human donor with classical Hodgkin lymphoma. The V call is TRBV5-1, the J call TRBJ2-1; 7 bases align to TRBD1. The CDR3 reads CASSTRTGPYNEQFF. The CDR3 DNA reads TGCGCCAGCAGCACTCGGACAGGTCCTTACAATGAGCAGTTCTTC.